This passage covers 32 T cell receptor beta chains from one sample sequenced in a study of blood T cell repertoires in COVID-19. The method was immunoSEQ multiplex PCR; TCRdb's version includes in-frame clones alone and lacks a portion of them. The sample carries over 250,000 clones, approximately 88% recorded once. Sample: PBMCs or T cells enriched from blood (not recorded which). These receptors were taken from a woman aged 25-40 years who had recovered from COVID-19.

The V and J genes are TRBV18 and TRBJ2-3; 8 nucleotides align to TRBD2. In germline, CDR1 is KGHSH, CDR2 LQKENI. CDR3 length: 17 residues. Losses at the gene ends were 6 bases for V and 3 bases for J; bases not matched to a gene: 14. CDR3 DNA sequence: TGTGCCAGCTCCCCGACCCCGGCTAGCGGGTCGACAGATACGCAGTATTTT. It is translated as CASSPTPASGSTDTQYF.

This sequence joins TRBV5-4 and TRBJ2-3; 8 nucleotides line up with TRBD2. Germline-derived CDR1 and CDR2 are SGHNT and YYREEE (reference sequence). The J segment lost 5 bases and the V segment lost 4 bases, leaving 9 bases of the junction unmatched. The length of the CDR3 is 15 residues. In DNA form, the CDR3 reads TGTGCCAGCAGCACCGGACTAGCTCGGGAAGATACGCAGTATTTT. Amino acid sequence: CASSTGLAREDTQYF.

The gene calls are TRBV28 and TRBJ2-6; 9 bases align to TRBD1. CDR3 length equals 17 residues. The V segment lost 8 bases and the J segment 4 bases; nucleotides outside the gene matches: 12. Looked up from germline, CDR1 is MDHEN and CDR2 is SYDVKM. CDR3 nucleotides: TGTGCCAGCCATCCGGGACAGGGAACCACAGGGGCCAACGTCCTGACTTTC. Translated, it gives CASHPGQGTTGANVLTF.

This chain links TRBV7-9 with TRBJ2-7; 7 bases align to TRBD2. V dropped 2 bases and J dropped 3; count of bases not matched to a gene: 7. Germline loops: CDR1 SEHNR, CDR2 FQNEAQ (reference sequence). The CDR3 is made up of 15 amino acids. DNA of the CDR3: TGTGCCAGCAGCTTATCCTGGCGGGAGAGCTACGAGCAGTACTTC. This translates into CASSLSWRESYEQYF. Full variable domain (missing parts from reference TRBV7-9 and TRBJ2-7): DTGVSQNPRHKITKRGQNVTFRCDPISEHNRLYWYRQTLGQGPEFLTYFQNEAQLEKSRLLSDRFSAERPKGSFSTLEIQRTEQGDSAMYLCASSLSWRESYEQYFGPGTRLTVT.

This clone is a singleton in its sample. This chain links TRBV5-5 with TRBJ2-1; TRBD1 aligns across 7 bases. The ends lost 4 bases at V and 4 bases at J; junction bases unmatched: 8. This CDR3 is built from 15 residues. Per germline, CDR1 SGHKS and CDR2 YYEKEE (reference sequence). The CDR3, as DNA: TGTGCCAGCAGCACACCGGGACAGATTTACAATGAGCAGTTCTTC. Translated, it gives CASSTPGQIYNEQFF.

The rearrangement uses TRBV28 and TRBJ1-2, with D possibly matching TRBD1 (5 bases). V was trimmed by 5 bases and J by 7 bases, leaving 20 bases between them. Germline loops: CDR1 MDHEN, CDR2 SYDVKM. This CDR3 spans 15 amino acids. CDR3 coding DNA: TGTGCCAGCAGTCGAACCTCATTAGGGGTTGGTGGCTACACCTTC. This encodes CASSRTSLGVGGYTF.

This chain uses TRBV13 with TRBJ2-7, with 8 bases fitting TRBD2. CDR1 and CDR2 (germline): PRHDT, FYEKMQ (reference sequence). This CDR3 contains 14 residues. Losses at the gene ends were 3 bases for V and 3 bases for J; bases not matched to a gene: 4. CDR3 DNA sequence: TGTGCCAGCAGCTTCGGCCTAGCGGGCTACGAGCAGTACTTC. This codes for CASSFGLAGYEQYF.

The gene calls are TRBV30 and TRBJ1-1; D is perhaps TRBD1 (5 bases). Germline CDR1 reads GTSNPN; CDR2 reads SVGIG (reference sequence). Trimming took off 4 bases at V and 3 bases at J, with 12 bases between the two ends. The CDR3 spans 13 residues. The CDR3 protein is CAWMPDTHTEAFF. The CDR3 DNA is TGTGCCTGGATGCCGGACACCCACACTGAAGCTTTCTTT.

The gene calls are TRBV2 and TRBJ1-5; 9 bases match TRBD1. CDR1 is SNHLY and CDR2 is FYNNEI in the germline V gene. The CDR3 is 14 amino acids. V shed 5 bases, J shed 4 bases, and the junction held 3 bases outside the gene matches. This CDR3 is CASSSQGANQPQHF. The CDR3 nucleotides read TGTGCCAGCAGTTCACAGGGGGCAAATCAGCCCCAGCATTTT.

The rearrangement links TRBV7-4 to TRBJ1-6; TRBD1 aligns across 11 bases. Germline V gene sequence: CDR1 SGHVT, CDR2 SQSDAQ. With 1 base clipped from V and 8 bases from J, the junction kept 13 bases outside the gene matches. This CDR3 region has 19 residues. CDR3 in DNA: TGTGCCAGCAGCTTAGGATTGGGGAAGGACAGGGGGCAGGATTCACCCCTCCACTTT. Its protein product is CASSLGLGKDRGQDSPLHF.

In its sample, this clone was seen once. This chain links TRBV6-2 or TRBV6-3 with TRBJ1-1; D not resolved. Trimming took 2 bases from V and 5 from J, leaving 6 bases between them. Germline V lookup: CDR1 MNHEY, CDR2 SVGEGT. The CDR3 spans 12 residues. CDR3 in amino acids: CASSYHFTEAFF. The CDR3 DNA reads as TGTGCCAGCAGTTACCACTTTACTGAAGCTTTCTTT.

CDR3 sequence: CSVVTGGELFF. CDR3 sequence (DNA): TGCAGCGTTGTTACGGGCGGGGAGCTGTTTTTT. The chain couples TRBV29-1 to TRBJ2-2; D gene uncertain. The CDR3 spans 11 residues. Germline assignment: CDR1 SQVTM and CDR2 ANQGSEA. V shed 4 bases and J shed 7 bases, with 7 bases lying between them.

The CDR3 bases are TGTGCCAGCAGCAAAAAACCGGGAGGACAGGGGCACTATGGCTACACCTTC. Amino acid sequence: CASSKKPGGQGHYGYTF. The gene calls are TRBV9 and TRBJ1-2; 9 positions agree with TRBD1. Germline-derived CDR1 and CDR2 are SGDLS and YYNGEE. The V and J ends lost 4 bases and 3 bases, in that order; junction bases with no gene match: 13. The CDR3 runs to 17 residues.

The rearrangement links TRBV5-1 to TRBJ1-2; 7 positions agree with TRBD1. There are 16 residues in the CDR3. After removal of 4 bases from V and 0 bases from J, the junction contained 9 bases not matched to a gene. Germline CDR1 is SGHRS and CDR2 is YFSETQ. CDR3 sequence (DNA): TGCGCCAGCAGCAGAGATCGGGACAGTGCTAACTATGGCTACACCTTC. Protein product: CASSRDRDSANYGYTF.

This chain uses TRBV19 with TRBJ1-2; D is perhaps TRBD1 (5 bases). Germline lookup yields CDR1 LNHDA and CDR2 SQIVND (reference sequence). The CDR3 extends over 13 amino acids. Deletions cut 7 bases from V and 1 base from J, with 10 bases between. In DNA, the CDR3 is TGTGCCAGTACCAACAGGAGTAACTATGGCTACACCTTC. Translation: CASTNRSNYGYTF.

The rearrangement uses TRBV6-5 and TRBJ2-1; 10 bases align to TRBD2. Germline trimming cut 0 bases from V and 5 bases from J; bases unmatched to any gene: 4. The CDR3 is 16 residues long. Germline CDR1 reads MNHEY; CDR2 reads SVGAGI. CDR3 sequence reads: CASSYSASGRDNEQFF. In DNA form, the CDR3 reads TGTGCCAGCAGTTACTCAGCCAGCGGGAGGGACAATGAGCAGTTCTTC.

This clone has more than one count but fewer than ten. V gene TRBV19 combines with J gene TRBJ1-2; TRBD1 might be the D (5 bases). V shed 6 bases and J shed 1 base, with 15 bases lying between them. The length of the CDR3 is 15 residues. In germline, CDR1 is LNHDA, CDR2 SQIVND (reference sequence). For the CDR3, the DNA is TGTGCCAGTAGCCACCCGCCCGGGGGTAACTATGGCTACACCTTC. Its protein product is CASSHPPGGNYGYTF. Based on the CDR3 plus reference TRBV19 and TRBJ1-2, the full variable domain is DGGITQSPKYLFRKEGQNVTLSCEQNLNHDAMYWYRQDPGQGLRLIYYSQIVNDFQKGDIAEGYSVSREKKESFPLTVTSAQKNPTAFYLCASSHPPGGNYGYTFGSGTRLTVV.

The CDR3 sequence is CASSLSGLAGQETQYF. The CDR3 DNA reads TGTGCCAGCAGCTTAAGCGGGCTAGCGGGGCAAGAGACCCAGTACTTC. The chain is built from TRBV11-3 and TRBJ2-5, with 9 bases lining up with TRBD2. The CDR3 length is 16 residues. Germline V gene data show CDR1 as SGHNT and CDR2 as YENEEA. Unmatched junction bases numbered 6, after V lost 2 bases and J lost 2 bases.

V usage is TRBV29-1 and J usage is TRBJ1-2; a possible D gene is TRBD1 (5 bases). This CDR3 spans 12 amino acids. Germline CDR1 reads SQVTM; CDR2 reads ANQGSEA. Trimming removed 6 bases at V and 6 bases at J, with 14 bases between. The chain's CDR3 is CSVWGGENGYTF. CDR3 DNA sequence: TGCAGCGTCTGGGGGGGGGAAAATGGCTACACCTTC.

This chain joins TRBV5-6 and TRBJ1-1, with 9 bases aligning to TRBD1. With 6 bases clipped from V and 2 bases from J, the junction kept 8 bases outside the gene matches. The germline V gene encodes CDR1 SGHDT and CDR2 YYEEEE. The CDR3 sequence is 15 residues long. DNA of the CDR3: TGTGCCAGCATCTACAGGGGGCGAATCAACACTGAAGCTTTCTTT. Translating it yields CASIYRGRINTEAFF.

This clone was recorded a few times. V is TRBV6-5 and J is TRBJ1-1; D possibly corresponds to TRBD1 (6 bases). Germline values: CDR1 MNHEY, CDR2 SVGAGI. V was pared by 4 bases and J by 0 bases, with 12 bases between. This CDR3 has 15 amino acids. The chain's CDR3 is CASSSSGVVNTEAFF. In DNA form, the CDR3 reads TGTGCCAGCAGTTCTTCAGGGGTTGTGAACACTGAAGCTTTCTTT.

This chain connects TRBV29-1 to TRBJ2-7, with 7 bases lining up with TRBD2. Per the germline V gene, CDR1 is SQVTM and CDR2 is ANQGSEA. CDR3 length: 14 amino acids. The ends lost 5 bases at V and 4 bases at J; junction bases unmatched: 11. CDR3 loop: CSVYVERDQYEQYF. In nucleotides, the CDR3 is TGCAGCGTTTACGTAGAGCGGGACCAATACGAGCAGTACTTC.

The CDR3 bases are TGTGCCAGCAGCCTGCCGGCACTAGCGGGAGTCTCCTCCTACGAGCAGTACTTC. It specifies CASSLPALAGVSSYEQYF. The V call is TRBV6-2 or TRBV6-3, the J call TRBJ2-7; 11 bases line up with TRBD2. This CDR3 is built from 18 residues. Germline values: CDR1 MNHEY, CDR2 SVGEGT. The ends lost 6 bases at V and 0 bases at J; junction bases unmatched: 13.

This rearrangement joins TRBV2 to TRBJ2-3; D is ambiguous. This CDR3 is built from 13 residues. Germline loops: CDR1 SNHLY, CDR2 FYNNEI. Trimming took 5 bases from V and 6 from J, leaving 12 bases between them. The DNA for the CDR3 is TGTGCCAGCAGTCTAACTATCTTGGATACGCAGTATTTT. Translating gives CASSLTILDTQYF.

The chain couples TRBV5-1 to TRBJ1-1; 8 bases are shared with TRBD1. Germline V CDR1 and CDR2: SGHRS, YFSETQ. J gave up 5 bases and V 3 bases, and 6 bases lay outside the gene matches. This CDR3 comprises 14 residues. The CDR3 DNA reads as TGCGCCAGCAGCTCTGGACAGGGCTGGACTGAAGCTTTCTTT. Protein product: CASSSGQGWTEAFF.

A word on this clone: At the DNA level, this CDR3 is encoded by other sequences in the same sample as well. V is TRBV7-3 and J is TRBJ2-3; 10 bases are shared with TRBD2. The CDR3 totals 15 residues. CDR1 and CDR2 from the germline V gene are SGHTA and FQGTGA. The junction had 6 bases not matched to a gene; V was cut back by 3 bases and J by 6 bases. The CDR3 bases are TGTGCCAGCAGCTTGTCAGCGGGAGGGCCGGATACGCAGTATTTT. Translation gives CASSLSAGGPDTQYF.

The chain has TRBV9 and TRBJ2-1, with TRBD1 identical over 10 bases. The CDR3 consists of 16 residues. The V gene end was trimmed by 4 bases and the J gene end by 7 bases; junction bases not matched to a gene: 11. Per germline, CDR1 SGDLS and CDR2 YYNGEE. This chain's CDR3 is CASSPTAGQGKNEQFF. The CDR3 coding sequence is TGTGCCAGCAGCCCTACCGCGGGACAGGGGAAGAATGAGCAGTTCTTC.

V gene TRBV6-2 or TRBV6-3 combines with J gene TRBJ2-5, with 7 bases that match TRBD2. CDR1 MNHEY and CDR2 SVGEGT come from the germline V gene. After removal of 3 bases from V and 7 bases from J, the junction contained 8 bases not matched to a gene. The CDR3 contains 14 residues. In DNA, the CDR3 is TGTGCCAGCAGTTATTTCGAGATAGCGGGGACCCAGTACTTC. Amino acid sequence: CASSYFEIAGTQYF.

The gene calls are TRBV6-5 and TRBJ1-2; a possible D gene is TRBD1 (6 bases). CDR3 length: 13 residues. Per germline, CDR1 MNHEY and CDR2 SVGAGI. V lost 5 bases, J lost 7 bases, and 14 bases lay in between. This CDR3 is CASSQQGLGGYTF. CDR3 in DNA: TGTGCCAGCAGTCAACAGGGTTTGGGTGGCTACACCTTC.

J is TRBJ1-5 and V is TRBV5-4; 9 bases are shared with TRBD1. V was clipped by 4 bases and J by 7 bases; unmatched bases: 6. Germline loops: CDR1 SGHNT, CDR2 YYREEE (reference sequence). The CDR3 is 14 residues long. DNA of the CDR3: TGTGCCAGCAGCCAACAGGGGGCAGGGCAGCCCCAGCATTTT. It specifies CASSQQGAGQPQHF.

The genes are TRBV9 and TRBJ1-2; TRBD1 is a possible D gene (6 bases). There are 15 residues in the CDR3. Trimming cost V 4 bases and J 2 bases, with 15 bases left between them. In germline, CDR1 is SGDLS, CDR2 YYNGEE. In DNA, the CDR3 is TGTGCCAGCAGCCATAACAGGGATAGCAACTATGGCTACACCTTC. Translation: CASSHNRDSNYGYTF.

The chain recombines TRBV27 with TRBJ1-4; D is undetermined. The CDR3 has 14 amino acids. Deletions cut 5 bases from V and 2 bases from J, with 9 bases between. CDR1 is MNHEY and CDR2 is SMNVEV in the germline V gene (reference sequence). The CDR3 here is CASSHSYTNEKLFF. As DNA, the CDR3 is TGTGCCAGCAGTCACAGTTATACTAATGAAAAACTGTTTTTT. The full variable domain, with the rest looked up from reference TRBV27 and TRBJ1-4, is EAQVTQNPRYLITVTGKKLTVTCSQNMNHEYMSWYRQDPGLGLRQIYYSMNVEVTDKGDVPEGYKVSRKEKRNFPLILESPSPNQTSLYFCASSHSYTNEKLFFGSGTQLSVL.